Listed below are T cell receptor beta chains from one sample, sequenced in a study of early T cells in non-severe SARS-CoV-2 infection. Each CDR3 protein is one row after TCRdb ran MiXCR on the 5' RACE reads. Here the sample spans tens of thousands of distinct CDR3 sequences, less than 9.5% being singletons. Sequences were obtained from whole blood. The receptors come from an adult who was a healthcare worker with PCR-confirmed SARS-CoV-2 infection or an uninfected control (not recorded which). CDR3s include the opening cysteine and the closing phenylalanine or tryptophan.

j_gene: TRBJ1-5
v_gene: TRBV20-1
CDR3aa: CSARGPGTVNNNQPQHF

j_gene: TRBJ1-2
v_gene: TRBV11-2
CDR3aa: CASSHILPQELTF

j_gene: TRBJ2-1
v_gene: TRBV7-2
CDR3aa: CASSSGLTTNEQFF

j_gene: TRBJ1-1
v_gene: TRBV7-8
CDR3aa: CASKFGATGTEAFF

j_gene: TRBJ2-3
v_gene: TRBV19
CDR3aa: CASSIIAGSTDTQYF

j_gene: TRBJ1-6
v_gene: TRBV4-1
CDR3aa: CASSLSYSALGSPLHF

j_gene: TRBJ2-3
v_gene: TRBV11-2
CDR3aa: CASSRAEGGGADTQYF

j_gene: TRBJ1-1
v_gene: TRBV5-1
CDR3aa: CASRRETEAFF

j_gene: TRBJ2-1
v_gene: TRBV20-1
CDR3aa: CSARWGLAGSSGEQFF

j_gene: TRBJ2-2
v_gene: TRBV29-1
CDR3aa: CSVGSGRNTGELFF

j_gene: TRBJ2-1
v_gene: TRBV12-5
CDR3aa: CASGLAPAGGTYNEQFF

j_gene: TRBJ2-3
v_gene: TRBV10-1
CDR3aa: CASSPGQGSRDTQYF

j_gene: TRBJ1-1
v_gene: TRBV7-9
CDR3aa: CASSLQFNTEAFF

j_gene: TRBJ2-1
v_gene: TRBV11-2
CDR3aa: CASRGTKGLYNEQFF

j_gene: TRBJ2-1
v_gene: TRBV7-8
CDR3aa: CASSSPPWAGYNEQFF

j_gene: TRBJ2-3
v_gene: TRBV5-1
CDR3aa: CASSLDGDTQYF

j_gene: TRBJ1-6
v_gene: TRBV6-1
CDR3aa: CASRSGPYNSPLHF

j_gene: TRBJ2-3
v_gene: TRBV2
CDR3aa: CASRLSFTDTQYF

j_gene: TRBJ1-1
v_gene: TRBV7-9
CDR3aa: CASTPAVNTEAFF

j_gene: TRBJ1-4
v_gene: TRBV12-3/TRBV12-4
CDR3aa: CASTVRVNEKLFF

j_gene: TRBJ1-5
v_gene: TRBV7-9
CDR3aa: CASSLGQNQPQHF

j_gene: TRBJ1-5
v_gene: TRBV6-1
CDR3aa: CASSGGLGRVQPQHF

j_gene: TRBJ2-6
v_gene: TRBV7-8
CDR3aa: CASSLDTLGTGANVLTF

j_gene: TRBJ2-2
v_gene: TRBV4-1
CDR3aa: CASSHRGIGELFF

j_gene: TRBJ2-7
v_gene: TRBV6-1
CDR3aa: CASSARGASYEQYF

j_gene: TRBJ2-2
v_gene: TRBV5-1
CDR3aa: CASSPIRGGRAGELFF

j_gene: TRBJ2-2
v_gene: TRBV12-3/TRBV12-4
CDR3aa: CASSLQGTGELFF

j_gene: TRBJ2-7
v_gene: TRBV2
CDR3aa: CASSEGPQEQYF

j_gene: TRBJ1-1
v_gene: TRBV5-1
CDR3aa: CASSWTGMNTEAFF

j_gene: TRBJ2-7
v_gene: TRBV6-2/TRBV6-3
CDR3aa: CASRLSTGAVLYEQYF

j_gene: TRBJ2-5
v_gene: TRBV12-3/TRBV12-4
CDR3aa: CASRRLAGETQYF

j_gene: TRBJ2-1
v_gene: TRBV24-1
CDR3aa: CATSDAGTGDNEQFF

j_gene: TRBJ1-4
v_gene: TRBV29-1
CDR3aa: CSVKERANEKLFF

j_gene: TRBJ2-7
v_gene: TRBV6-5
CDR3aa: CASSYKLSGTVSYEQYF

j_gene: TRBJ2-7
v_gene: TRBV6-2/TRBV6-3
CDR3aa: CASRPGLIAEQYF

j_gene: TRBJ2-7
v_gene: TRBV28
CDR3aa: CASSLSTSRRNEQYF

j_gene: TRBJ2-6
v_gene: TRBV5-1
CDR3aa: CASSLVVTGANVLTF